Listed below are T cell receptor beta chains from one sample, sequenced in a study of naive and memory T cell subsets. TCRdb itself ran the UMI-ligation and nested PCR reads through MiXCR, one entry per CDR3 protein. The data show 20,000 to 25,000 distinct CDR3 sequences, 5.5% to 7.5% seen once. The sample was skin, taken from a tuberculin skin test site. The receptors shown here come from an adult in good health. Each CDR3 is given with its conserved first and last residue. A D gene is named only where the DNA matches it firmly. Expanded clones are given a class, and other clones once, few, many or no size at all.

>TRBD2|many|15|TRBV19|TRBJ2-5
CASSPGLAGSKTQYF
TGTGCCAGTAGTCCGGGACTAGCGGGATCGAAGACCCAGTACTTC
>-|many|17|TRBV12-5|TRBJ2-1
CASGFSLGQGTYNEQFF
TGTGCTAGTGGTTTCAGTTTAGGGCAGGGGACGTACAATGAGCAGTTCTTC
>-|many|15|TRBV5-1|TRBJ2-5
CASSLEEGRQETQYF
TGCGCCAGCAGCTTGGAGGAGGGGCGCCAAGAGACCCAGTACTTC
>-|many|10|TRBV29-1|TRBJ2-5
CSGFEVTQYF
TGCAGTGGCTTTGAGGTGACCCAGTACTTC
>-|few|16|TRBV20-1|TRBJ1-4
CSARARTGATNEKLFF
TGCAGTGCTAGAGCCAGGACGGGTGCAACTAATGAAAAACTGTTTTTT
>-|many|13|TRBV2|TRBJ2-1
CASSETQGDEQFF
TGTGCCAGCAGTGAAACCCAAGGCGATGAGCAGTTCTTC
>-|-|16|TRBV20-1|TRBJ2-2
CSASTLAAGNTGELFF
TGCAGTGCTAGTACACTAGCAGCGGGTAACACCGGGGAGCTGTTTTTT
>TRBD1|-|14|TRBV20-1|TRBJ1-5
CSARDRGPNQPQHF
TGCAGTGCGCGGGACAGGGGCCCGAATCAGCCCCAGCATTTT
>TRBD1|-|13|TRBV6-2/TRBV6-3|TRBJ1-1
CASSLQGFAEAFF
TGTGCCAGCAGTTTACAGGGGTTCGCTGAAGCTTTCTTT
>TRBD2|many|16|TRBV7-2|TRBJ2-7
CASSLSSGRLGYEQYF
TGTGCCAGCAGCCTATCTAGCGGGAGATTGGGCTACGAGCAGTACTTC
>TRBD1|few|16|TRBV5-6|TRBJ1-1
CASSLPRTGMNTEAFF
TGTGCCAGCAGCCTCCCAAGGACAGGGATGAACACTGAAGCTTTCTTT
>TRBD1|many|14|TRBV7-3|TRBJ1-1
CASSMTGFAAEAFF
TGTGCCAGCAGCATGACAGGGTTTGCGGCTGAAGCTTTCTTT
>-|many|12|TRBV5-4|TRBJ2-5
CASSLPQETQYF
TGTGCCAGCAGCTTGCCCCAAGAGACCCAGTACTTC
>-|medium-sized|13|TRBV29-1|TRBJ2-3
CSVVGQITDTQYF
TGCAGCGTTGTGGGGCAGATCACAGATACGCAGTATTTT
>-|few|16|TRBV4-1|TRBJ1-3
CASSQDRYRAGNTIYF
TGCGCCAGCAGCCAAGATCGTTACAGGGCTGGAAACACCATATATTTT
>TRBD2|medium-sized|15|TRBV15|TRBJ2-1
CATSTLAAPFNEQFF
TGTGCCACGTCAACTCTAGCGGCGCCTTTTAATGAGCAGTTCTTC
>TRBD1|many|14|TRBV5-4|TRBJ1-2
CASSGQGDRNGYTF
TGTGCCAGCAGCGGACAGGGGGATCGAAATGGCTACACCTTC
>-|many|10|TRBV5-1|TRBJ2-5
CASSQETQYF
TGCGCCAGCAGTCAAGAGACCCAGTACTTC
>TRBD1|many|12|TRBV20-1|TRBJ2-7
CSARGTGGEQYF
TGCAGTGCTAGAGGGACAGGGGGCGAGCAGTACTTC
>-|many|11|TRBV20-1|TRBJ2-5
CATGTQGTQYF
TGCGCAACCGGGACCCAGGGGACCCAGTACTTC
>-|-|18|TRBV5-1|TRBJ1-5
CASSSVRVGSHSNQPQNF
TGCGCCAGCAGCTCGGTCAGGGTGGGTTCCCATAGCAATCAGCCCCAGAATTTT
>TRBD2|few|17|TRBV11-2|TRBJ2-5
CASSLDYGRGTGETQYF
TGTGCCAGCAGCTTAGATTACGGGAGGGGCACGGGGGAGACCCAGTACTTC
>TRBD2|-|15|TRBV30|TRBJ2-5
CAWSRLAGGPQTQYF
TGTGCCTGGAGTCGACTAGCGGGAGGGCCCCAGACCCAGTACTTC
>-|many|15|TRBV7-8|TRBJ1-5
CASSSRRDSNQPQHF
TGTGCCAGCAGCTCACGACGGGATAGCAATCAGCCCCAGCATTTT
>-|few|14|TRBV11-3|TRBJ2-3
CASSFGGGTDTQYF
TGTGCCAGCAGCTTCGGAGGGGGAACAGATACGCAGTATTTT
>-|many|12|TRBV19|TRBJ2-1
CASSRDQVRRFF
TGTGCCAGTAGCAGAGATCAAGTCAGGCGGTTCTTC
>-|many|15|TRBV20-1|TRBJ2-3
CSARDQGSRTDTQYF
TGCAGTGCTAGAGATCAGGGCAGCCGCACAGATACGCAGTATTTT
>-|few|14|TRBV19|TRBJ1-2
CASSIPGGAGGYTF
TGTGCCAGTAGTATACCGGGGGGCGCAGGTGGCTACACCTTC
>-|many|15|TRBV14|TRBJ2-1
CASSPNSGRGNEQFF
TGTGCCAGCAGCCCCAATTCGGGCCGGGGGAATGAGCAGTTCTTC
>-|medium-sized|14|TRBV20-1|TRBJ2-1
CSAISLSSYNEQFF
TGCAGTGCTATCTCCCTAAGCTCCTACAATGAGCAGTTCTTC
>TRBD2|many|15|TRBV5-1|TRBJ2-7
CASSSRTSVSYEQYF
TGCGCCAGCAGCTCCCGGACTAGCGTCTCCTACGAGCAGTACTTC
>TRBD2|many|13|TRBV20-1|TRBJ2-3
CSTPGLGTDTQYF
TGCAGCACTCCGGGACTAGGCACAGATACGCAGTATTTT
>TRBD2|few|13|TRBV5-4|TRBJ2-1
CASSSVGGNEQFF
TGTGCCAGCAGCTCCGTCGGGGGGAATGAGCAGTTCTTC
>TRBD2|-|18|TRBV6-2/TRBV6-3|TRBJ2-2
CASSYGTSGREETGELFF
TGTGCCAGCAGTTACGGGACTAGCGGGAGAGAAGAGACCGGGGAGCTGTTTTTT
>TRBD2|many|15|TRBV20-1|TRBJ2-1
CSATGTSGRRNEQFF
TGCAGTGCTACCGGGACTAGCGGACGAAGGAATGAGCAGTTCTTC
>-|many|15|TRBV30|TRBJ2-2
CASTPHRQHTGELFF
TGTGCCTCCACACCCCATCGACAGCACACCGGGGAGCTGTTTTTT
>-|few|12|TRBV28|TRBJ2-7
CASQRISYEQYF
TGTGCCAGCCAAAGGATCTCCTACGAGCAGTACTTC
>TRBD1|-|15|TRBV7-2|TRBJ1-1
CASSFRDRGDTEAFF
TGTGCCAGCAGCTTCCGGGACAGGGGCGACACTGAAGCTTTCTTT
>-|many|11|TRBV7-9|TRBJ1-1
CASSWGAEAFF
TGTGCCAGCAGCTGGGGGGCTGAAGCTTTCTTT
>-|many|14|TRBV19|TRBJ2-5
CASSSRALQETQYF
TGTGCCAGTAGTTCCCGGGCCCTCCAAGAGACCCAGTACTTC
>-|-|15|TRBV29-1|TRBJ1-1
CSVATNLGVYTEAFF
TGCAGCGTTGCAACGAACTTGGGAGTTTACACTGAAGCTTTCTTT
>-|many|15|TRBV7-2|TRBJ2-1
CASSLEGTTYNEQFF
TGTGCCAGCAGCTTGGAAGGGACGACGTACAATGAGCAGTTCTTC
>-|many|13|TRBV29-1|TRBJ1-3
CSVGRDQGNTIYF
TGCAGCGTTGGCAGGGATCAGGGAAACACCATATATTTT
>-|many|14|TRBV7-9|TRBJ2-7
CASSTPQRSYEQYF
TGTGCCAGCAGCACCCCGCAGCGGTCCTACGAGCAGTACTTC
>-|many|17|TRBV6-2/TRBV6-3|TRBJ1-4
CASSRTETGTTNEKLFF
TGTGCCAGCAGCCGAACCGAAACAGGAACAACTAATGAAAAACTGTTTTTT
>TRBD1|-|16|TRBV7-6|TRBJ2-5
CASSLADRVFQETQYF
TGTGCCAGCAGCTTAGCGGACAGGGTTTTCCAAGAGACCCAGTACTTC
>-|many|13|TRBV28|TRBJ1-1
CASSPTLSTEAFF
TGTGCCAGCAGCCCCACTTTGAGCACTGAAGCTTTCTTT
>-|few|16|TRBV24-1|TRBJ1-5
CATSDGAGSLNQPQHF
TGTGCCACCAGTGATGGGGCAGGGTCCCTCAATCAGCCCCAGCATTTT
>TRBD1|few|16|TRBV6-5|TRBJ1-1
CASRNRGLSRNTEAFF
TGTGCCAGCCGAAACAGGGGGCTCTCCAGGAACACTGAAGCTTTCTTT
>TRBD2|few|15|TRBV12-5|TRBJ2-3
CASGLGSGRSDTQYF
TGTGCTAGTGGTTTGGGAAGCGGGAGGTCAGATACGCAGTATTTT
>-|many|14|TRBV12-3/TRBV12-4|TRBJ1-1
CASSPQGVRTEAFF
TGTGCCAGCAGTCCACAGGGAGTCCGAACTGAAGCTTTCTTT
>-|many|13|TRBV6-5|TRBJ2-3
CASRVVSTDTQYF
TGTGCCAGCAGGGTAGTAAGCACAGATACGCAGTATTTT
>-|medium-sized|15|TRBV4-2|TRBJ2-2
CASSRPNSGPGELFF
TGTGCCAGCAGCCGCCCCAATAGCGGCCCCGGGGAGCTGTTTTTT
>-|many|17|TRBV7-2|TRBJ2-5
CASSRGQGGSLQETQYF
TGTGCCAGCAGCCGGGGCCAGGGGGGCTCCCTCCAAGAGACCCAGTACTTC
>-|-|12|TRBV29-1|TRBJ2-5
CSVTDHRKTQYF
TGCAGCGTTACGGACCACCGGAAGACCCAGTACTTC
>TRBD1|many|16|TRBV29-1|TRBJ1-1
CSVVQGGTGRFAEAFF
TGCAGCGTTGTCCAAGGGGGGACAGGGAGATTCGCTGAAGCTTTCTTT
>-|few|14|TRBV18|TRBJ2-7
CASSPGGLGYEQYF
TGTGCCAGCTCACCGGGGGGTTTGGGCTACGAGCAGTACTTC
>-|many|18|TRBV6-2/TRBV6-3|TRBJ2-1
CASSLLLLKRGTHNEQFF
TGTGCCAGCAGTCTACTCCTTCTTAAACGGGGCACACACAATGAGCAGTTCTTC